The 8 T cell receptor beta chains listed next were all sequenced from one sample in a study of T cells after yellow fever vaccination. One entry per CDR3 protein results from TCRdb running MiXCR on the 5' RACE reads. The sample holds a few hundred thousand distinct CDR3 sequences, roughly 20% seen once. Material: PBMCs, obtained before the yellow fever booster vaccination. Receptor source: a man aged 18 to 29 who received the YFV17D yellow fever vaccine.

The rearrangement uses TRBV4-3 and TRBJ2-7; D is perhaps TRBD2 (6 bases). From germline, CDR1 is LGHNA and CDR2 YSLEER. With 1 base removed from V and 3 bases from J, the gap between germline ends came to 13 bases. This CDR3 is 15 amino acids long. The CDR3 here is CASSQGEDGLYEQYF. The CDR3 nucleotides are TGCGCCAGCAGCCAAGGGGAGGACGGTCTCTACGAGCAGTACTTC.

Of note for this clonotype: A read error is possible here, since a much larger clone lies one base away. The CDR3 is CASSYSDNLGTEAFF. In DNA form, the CDR3 reads TGTGCCAGCAGCTACTCGGACAACCTGGGGACTGAAGCTTTCTTT. The chain carries TRBV6-5 and TRBJ1-1, with D perhaps TRBD1 (5 bases). In germline, CDR1 is MNHEY, CDR2 SVGAGI. This CDR3 region has 15 residues.

V usage is TRBV6-5 and J usage is TRBJ2-7; 7 nucleotides align to TRBD1. Per the germline V gene, CDR1 is MNHEY and CDR2 is SVGAGI. V dropped 5 bases and J dropped 0; count of bases not matched to a gene: 4. The CDR3 is made up of 14 amino acids. Written as DNA, the CDR3 is TGTGCCAGCAGTCGACAGGGTTTCTCCTACGAGCAGTACTTC. Protein: CASSRQGFSYEQYF.

V gene TRBV5-1 combines with J gene TRBJ2-5, with D perhaps TRBD2 (6 bases). CDR1 SGHRS and CDR2 YFSETQ come from the germline V gene. Trimming removed 1 base from V and 1 base from J, with 11 bases in between. The CDR3 runs 15 residues. CDR3 sequence reads: CASSLYGGTQETQYF. DNA of the CDR3: TGCGCCAGCAGCTTGTATGGGGGGACCCAAGAGACCCAGTACTTC.

This clonotype occurred many times. The genes are TRBV28 and TRBJ2-3, with TRBD1 identical over 7 bases. The V gene's germline CDR1 is MDHEN and CDR2 SYDVKM. The trim removed 6 bases at V and 3 bases at J, leaving 9 bases unmatched. CDR3 size: 15 residues. The chain's CDR3 is CASSEIQGKTDTQYF. CDR3 sequence (DNA): TGTGCCAGCAGCGAGATACAGGGGAAGACAGATACGCAGTATTTT.

This clonotype turned up a few times. V is TRBV27 and J is TRBJ2-7; no clear D. The CDR3 runs to 14 residues. Trimming pared 4 bases from V and 1 base from J, leaving 11 bases between. Germline V CDR1 and CDR2: MNHEY, SMNVEV (reference sequence). In nucleotides, the CDR3 is TGTGCCAGCAGTTGGTCCTTTTCTTCCTACGAGCAGTACTTC. This encodes CASSWSFSSYEQYF.

This chain joins TRBV4-2 and TRBJ2-1; TRBD2 aligns across 14 bases. This CDR3 comprises 19 residues. J lost 3 bases, V lost 0 bases, and 7 bases had no gene match. Per germline, CDR1 LGHNA and CDR2 YNFKEQ. CDR3 residues: CASSQDPTSGGVFYNEQFF. For the CDR3, the DNA is TGTGCCAGCAGCCAAGATCCGACTAGCGGGGGGGTTTTCTACAATGAGCAGTTCTTC.

The gene calls are TRBV11-2 and TRBJ2-5, with 7 nucleotides matching TRBD1. In germline, CDR1 is SGHAT, CDR2 FQNNGV. J lost 2 bases, V lost 3 bases, and 9 bases had no gene match. The CDR3 is made up of 16 amino acids. CDR3 loop: CASSFGQAALQETQYF. The CDR3 DNA follows: TGTGCCAGCAGCTTTGGACAGGCGGCGCTGCAAGAGACCCAGTACTTC. The complete variable domain, with remaining parts taken from reference TRBV11-2 and TRBJ2-5, reads EAGVAQSPRYKIIEKRQSVAFWCNPISGHATLYWYQQILGQGPKLLIQFQNNGVVDDSQLPKDRFSAERLKGVDSTLKIQPAKLEDSAVYLCASSFGQAALQETQYFGPGTRLLVL.